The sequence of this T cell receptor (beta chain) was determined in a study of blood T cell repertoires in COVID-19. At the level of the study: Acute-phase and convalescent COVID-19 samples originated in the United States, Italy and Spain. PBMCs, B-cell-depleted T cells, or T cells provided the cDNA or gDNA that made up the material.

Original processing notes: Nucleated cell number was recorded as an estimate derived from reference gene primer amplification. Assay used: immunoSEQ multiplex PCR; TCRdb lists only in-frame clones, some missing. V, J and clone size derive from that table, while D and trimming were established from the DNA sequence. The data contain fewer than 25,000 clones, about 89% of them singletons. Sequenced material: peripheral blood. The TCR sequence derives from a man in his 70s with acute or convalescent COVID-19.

CDR3 bases: TGTGCCAGTAGTATGATCCGGAGCTCCTACAATGAGCAGTTCTTC. Translated, it gives CASSMIRSSYNEQFF. The rearrangement uses TRBV19 and TRBJ2-1, with D uncertain. The CDR3 is 15 residues long. Trimming took 3 bases from V and 0 from J, leaving 9 bases between them. Germline V gene data show CDR1 as LNHDA and CDR2 as SQIVND (reference sequence).